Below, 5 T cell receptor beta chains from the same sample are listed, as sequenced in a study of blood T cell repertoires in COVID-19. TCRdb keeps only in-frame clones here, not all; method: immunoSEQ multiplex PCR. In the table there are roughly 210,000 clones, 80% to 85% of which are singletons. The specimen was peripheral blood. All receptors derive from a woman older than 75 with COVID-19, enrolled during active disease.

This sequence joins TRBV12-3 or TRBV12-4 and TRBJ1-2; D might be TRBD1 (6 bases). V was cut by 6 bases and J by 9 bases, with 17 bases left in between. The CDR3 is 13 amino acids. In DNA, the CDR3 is TGTGCCAGCAGGACACAGGGATCTCGCAGCTACACCTTC. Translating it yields CASRTQGSRSYTF.

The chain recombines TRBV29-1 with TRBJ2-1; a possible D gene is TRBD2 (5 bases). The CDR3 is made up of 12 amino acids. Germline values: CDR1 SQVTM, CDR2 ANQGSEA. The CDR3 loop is CRVGDSYNEQFF. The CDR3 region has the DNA TGCAGGGTCGGGGACTCCTACAATGAGCAGTTCTTC.

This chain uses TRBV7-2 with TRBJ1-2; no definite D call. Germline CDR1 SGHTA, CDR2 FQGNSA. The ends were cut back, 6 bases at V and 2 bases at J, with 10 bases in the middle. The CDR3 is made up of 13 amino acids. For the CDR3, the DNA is TGTGCCAGCAGTCTAGATCAAAACTATGGCTACACCTTC. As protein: CASSLDQNYGYTF.

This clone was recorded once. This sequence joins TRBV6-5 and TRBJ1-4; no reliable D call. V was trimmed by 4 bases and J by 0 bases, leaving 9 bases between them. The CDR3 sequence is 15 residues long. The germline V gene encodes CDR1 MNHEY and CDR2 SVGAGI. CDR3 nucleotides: TGTGCCAGCAGTTCGACGGCGGCAACTAATGAAAAACTGTTTTTT. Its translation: CASSSTAATNEKLFF.

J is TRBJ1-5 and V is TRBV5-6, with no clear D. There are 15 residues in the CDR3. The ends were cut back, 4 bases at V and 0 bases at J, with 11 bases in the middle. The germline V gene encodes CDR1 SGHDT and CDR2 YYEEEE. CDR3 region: CASSLLESSNQPQHF. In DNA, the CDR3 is TGTGCCAGCAGCCTGCTGGAGAGTAGCAATCAGCCCCAGCATTTT.